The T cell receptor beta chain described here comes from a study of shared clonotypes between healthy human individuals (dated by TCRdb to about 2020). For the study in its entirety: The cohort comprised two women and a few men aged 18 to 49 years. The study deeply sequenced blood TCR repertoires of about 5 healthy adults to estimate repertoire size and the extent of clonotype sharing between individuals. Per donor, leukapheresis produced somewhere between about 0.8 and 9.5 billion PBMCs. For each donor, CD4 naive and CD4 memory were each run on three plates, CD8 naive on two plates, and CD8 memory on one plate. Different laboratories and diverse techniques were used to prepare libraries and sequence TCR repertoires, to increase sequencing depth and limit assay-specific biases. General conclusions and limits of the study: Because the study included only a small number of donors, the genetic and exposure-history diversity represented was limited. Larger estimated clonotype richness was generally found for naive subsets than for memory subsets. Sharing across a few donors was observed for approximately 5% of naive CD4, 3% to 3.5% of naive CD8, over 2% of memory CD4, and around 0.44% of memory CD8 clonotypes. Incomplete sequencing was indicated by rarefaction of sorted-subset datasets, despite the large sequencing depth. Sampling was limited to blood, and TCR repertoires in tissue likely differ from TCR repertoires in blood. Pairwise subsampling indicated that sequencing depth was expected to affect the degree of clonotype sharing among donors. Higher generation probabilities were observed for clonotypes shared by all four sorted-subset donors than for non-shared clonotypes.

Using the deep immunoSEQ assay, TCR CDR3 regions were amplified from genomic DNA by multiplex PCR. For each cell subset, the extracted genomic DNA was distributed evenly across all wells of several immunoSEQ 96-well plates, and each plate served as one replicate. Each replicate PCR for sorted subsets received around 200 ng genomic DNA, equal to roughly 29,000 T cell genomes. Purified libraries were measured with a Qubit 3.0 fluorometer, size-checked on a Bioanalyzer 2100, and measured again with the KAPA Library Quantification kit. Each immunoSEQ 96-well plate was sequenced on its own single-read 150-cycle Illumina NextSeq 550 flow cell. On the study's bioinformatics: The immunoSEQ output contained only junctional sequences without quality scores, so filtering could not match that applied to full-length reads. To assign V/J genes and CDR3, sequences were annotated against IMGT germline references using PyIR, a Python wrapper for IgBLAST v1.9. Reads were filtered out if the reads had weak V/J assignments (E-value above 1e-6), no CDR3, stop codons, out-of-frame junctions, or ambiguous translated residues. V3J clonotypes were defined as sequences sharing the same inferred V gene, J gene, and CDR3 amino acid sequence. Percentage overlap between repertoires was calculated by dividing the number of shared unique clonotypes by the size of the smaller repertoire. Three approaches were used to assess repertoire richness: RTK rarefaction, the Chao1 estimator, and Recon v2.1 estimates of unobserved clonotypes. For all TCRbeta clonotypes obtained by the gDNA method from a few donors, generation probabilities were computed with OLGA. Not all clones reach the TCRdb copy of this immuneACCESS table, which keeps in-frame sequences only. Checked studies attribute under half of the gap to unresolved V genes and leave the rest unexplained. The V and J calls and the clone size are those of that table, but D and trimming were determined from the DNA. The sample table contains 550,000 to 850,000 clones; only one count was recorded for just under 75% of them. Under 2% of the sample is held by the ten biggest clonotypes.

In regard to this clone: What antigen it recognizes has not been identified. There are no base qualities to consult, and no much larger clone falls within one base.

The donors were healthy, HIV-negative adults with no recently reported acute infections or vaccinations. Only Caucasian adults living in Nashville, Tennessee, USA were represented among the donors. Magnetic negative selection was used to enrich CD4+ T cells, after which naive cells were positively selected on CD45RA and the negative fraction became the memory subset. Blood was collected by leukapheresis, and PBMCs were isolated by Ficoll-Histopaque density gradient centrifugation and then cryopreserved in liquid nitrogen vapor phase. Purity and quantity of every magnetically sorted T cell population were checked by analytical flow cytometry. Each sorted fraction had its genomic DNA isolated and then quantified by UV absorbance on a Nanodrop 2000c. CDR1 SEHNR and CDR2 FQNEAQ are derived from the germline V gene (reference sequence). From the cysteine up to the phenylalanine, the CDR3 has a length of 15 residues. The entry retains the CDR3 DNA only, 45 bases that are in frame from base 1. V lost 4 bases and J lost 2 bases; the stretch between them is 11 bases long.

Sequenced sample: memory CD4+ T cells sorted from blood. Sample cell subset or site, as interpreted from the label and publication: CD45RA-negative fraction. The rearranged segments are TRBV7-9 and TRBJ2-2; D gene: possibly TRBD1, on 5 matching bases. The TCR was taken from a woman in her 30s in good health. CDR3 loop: CASSSGQENTGELFF. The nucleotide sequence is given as TGTGCCAGCAGCTCAGGGCAGGAAAACACCGGGGAGCTGTTTTTT.